These 22 T cell receptor beta chains were all obtained from the same sample, sequenced in a study of blood T cell repertoires in COVID-19. This table comes from immunoSEQ multiplex PCR, and its TCRdb copy is limited to in-frame clones, with some not included. The repertoire holds 300,000 to 350,000 clones, around 91% seen once, with about 3.5% in the top ten. What was sequenced was peripheral blood. The receptor set was obtained from a woman between 18 and 30 years old who had recovered from COVID-19.

The gene calls are TRBV7-9 and TRBJ2-3; 8 bases map to TRBD2. V trimming: 4 bases; J trimming: 6 bases; junction bases outside the gene matches: 12. CDR1 and CDR2 (germline): SEHNR, FQNEAQ (reference sequence). The CDR3 contains 16 residues. For the CDR3, the DNA is TGTGCCAGCAGCTCGACTAGCAAGCGGGGGCTGGATACGCAGTATTTT. It specifies CASSSTSKRGLDTQYF.

The chain combines TRBV19 with TRBJ2-3, with 7 positions matching TRBD2. Trimming took 0 bases from V and 11 from J; bases not matched to a gene: 5. The CDR3 sequence is 13 residues long. CDR1 LNHDA and CDR2 SQIVND come from the germline V gene (reference sequence). The CDR3 is CASSIDWGTKQYF. The CDR3 nucleotides are TGTGCCAGTAGTATAGATTGGGGGACTAAGCAGTATTTT.

The rearrangement links TRBV6-2 or TRBV6-3 to TRBJ2-1; 7 bases agree with TRBD2. Germline V gene data show CDR1 as MNHEY and CDR2 as SVGEGT. J gave up 5 bases and V 6 bases, and 10 bases lay outside the gene matches. The CDR3 consists of 15 residues. The CDR3 DNA sequence: TGTGCCAGCAGCCACCGGGCTAGCGGCAACAATGAGCAGTTCTTC. It is translated as CASSHRASGNNEQFF.

The chain recombines TRBV7-2 with TRBJ1-2; maybe TRBD1 (6 bases). Trimming removed 1 base from V and 4 bases from J, with 22 bases in between. There are 18 residues in the CDR3. CDR1 SGHTA and CDR2 FQGNSA come from the germline V gene. The CDR3 loop reads CASSLEFSGDQRSYGYTF. Written as DNA, the CDR3 is TGTGCCAGCAGCTTAGAGTTCTCAGGGGATCAAAGGTCCTATGGCTACACCTTC.

As DNA, the CDR3 is TGTGCCAGCAGACTCTATACGCCTAGCGGGAGAAGGTCCTACAATGAGCAGTTCTTC. Residues: CASRLYTPSGRRSYNEQFF. This chain joins TRBV7-9 and TRBJ2-1; 10 nucleotides match TRBD2. With V trimmed by 6 bases and J by 1 base, 15 bases remained unmatched. The germline gives CDR1 SEHNR, CDR2 FQNEAQ (reference sequence). The length of the CDR3 is 19 residues. Full variable domain (missing parts from reference TRBV7-9 and TRBJ2-1): DTGVSQNPRHKITKRGQNVTFRCDPISEHNRLYWYRQTLGQGPEFLTYFQNEAQLEKSRLLSDRFSAERPKGSFSTLEIQRTEQGDSAMYLCASRLYTPSGRRSYNEQFFGPGTRLTVL.

V gene TRBV27 combines with J gene TRBJ2-1, with 8 bases matching TRBD1. Germline-derived CDR1 and CDR2 are MNHEY and SMNVEV (reference sequence). The CDR3 is made up of 15 amino acids. After removal of 7 bases from V and 4 bases from J, the junction contained 9 bases not matched to a gene. CDR3 DNA sequence: TGTGCCAGCAACCGAGCGACAGGGGAATACAATGAGCAGTTCTTC. Translating gives CASNRATGEYNEQFF.

This chain joins TRBV6-2 or TRBV6-3 and TRBJ2-2, with TRBD1 matching 8 bases. Germline values: CDR1 MNHEY, CDR2 SVGEGT. The V and J ends lost 5 bases and 5 bases, in that order; junction bases with no gene match: 10. This CDR3 spans 16 amino acids. CDR3: CASSTSGGLLTGELFF. The CDR3 nucleotides are TGTGCCAGCAGTACCTCAGGGGGCCTCCTGACCGGGGAGCTGTTTTTT.

The J gene is TRBJ1-6, the V gene TRBV7-2; 7 positions match TRBD1. CDR1 SGHTA and CDR2 FQGNSA come from the germline V gene. Trimming removed 4 bases from V and 7 bases from J; junction bases left unmatched: 7. The CDR3 extends over 15 amino acids. The CDR3 nucleotides are TGTGCCAGCAGCTACGTCGGACAGGCAAATTCACCCCTCCACTTT. It yields the protein CASSYVGQANSPLHF.

The V gene is TRBV11-3, the J gene TRBJ2-6; possible D gene TRBD2, 5 bases. Germline CDR1 is SGHNT and CDR2 is YENEEA. V was shortened by 4 bases and J by 4 bases, with 14 bases between the two germline ends. This CDR3 has 16 residues. CDR3 bases: TGTGCCAGCAGCTCATTGGAGGCATCAGGGGCCAACGTCCTGACTTTC. It specifies CASSSLEASGANVLTF.

CDR3 sequence: CASRGVHHDAYNEQFF. CDR3 sequence (DNA): TGTGCCAGCAGAGGGGTTCACCACGACGCCTACAATGAGCAGTTCTTC. This rearrangement joins TRBV6-6 to TRBJ2-1; tentative D call: TRBD1 (5 bases). The CDR3 totals 16 residues. V was cut by 6 bases and J by 2 bases, with 17 bases left in between. The germline V gene has CDR1 MNHNY and CDR2 SVGAGI (reference sequence).

The chain employs TRBV3-1 (or the pseudogene TRBV3-2) and TRBJ1-5, with no clear D. Germline CDR1 reads LGHDT; CDR2 reads YNNKEL (reference sequence). V shed 1 base and J shed 0 bases, with 7 bases lying between them. The CDR3 spans 15 residues. CDR3 nucleotides: TGTGCCAGCAGCCAAGGTCAGAATAGCAATCAGCCCCAGCATTTT. Translating it yields CASSQGQNSNQPQHF.

The V and J genes are TRBV3-1 (or the pseudogene TRBV3-2) and TRBJ2-5, with D possibly being TRBD2 (6 bases). This CDR3 comprises 16 residues. Trimming removed 3 bases at V and 0 bases at J, with 14 bases between. Germline CDR1 is LGHDT and CDR2 is YNNKEL (reference sequence). The DNA of the CDR3 is TGTGCCAGCAGCCAGCGAGGGACTTTGTACCAAGAGACCCAGTACTTC. It codes for CASSQRGTLYQETQYF.

This clone was observed once. The chain recombines TRBV5-8 with TRBJ2-5, with a tentative D call TRBD2 (5 bases). Germline V gives CDR1 SGHTS, CDR2 YDEGEE. CDR3 length equals 15 residues. V was pared by 0 bases and J by 5 bases, with 14 bases between. Here the CDR3 DNA reads TGTGCCAGCAGCTTGGCCGGAGGATTAGGGGAGACCCAGTACTTC. It encodes CASSLAGGLGETQYF.

The DNA of the CDR3 is TGTGCCAGCAGTTTAGTCTACAGGACAGGTTTCTACACTGAAGCTTTCTTT. Translated, it gives CASSLVYRTGFYTEAFF. V and J are TRBV6-2 or TRBV6-3 and TRBJ1-1, with 7 bases aligning to TRBD1. V was pared by 4 bases and J by 3 bases, with 14 bases of the junction left unmatched. Germline assignment: CDR1 MNHEY and CDR2 SVGEGT. The CDR3 is made up of 17 amino acids.

The chain carries TRBV4-1 and TRBJ1-5, with 8 bases matching TRBD1. Germline values: CDR1 MGHRA, CDR2 YSYEKL. This CDR3 comprises 14 residues. V shed 1 base, J shed 9 bases, and the junction held 5 bases outside the gene matches. CDR3 bases: TGCGCCAGCAGCCAAGGGACAGGGACGCGGCCCCAGCATTTT. It encodes CASSQGTGTRPQHF.

This sequence joins TRBV7-9 and TRBJ2-2; D perhaps matches TRBD1 (6 bases). Germline CDR1 and CDR2: SEHNR and FQNEAQ (reference sequence). This CDR3 is 17 amino acids long. V was cut by 5 bases and J by 2 bases, with 18 bases left in between. CDR3 DNA: TGTGCCAGCAGCCAAGGCAGGGGAACCCTAAACACCGGGGAGCTGTTTTTT. Translated: CASSQGRGTLNTGELFF.

The chain is built from TRBV27 and TRBJ2-7; 11 positions agree with TRBD1. V shed 4 bases and J 7 bases; nucleotides not matched to a gene: 6. This CDR3 is built from 14 residues. CDR1 and CDR2 (germline): MNHEY, SMNVEV (reference sequence). The chain's CDR3 is CASSSGQGAREQYV. The CDR3 DNA reads TGTGCCAGCAGTTCAGGACAGGGGGCGAGGGAGCAGTACGTC.

The chain uses TRBV21-1 and TRBJ2-1; the D call TRBD2 from the table was never checked on the DNA. TRBV21-1 is reported as a pseudogene. The length of the CDR3 is 15 residues. As DNA, the CDR3 is TGTGCCAGCAGCAATCGGGGGGGGCCAGAAAATGAGCAGTTCTTC. It encodes CASSNRGGPENEQFF.

The chain links TRBV3-1 (or the pseudogene TRBV3-2) to TRBJ2-3; D gene uncertain. This CDR3 contains 13 residues. Per germline, CDR1 LGHDT and CDR2 YNNKEL (reference sequence). V lost 4 bases to trimming and J lost 5 bases, with 10 bases between them. In nucleotides, the CDR3 is TGTGCCAGCAGCCCCTCCGTTATAGATACGCAGTATTTT. This sequence encodes CASSPSVIDTQYF.

The rearrangement uses TRBV18 and TRBJ2-7, with D hard to call. The germline V gene has CDR1 KGHSH and CDR2 LQKENI. The CDR3 is 12 residues long. V was shortened by 3 bases and J by 4 bases, with 7 bases between the two germline ends. CDR3 region: CASSPNRYEQYV. In DNA form, the CDR3 reads TGTGCCAGCTCACCTAACAGATACGAGCAGTACGTC.

The V call is TRBV29-1, the J call TRBJ2-1; 14 nucleotides match TRBD2. The CDR3 spans 18 residues. Germline lookup yields CDR1 SQVTM and CDR2 ANQGSEA. V shed 6 bases, J shed 2 bases, and the junction held 12 bases outside the gene matches. The CDR3 here is CSVLTGLAGVFAYNEQFF. CDR3 sequence (DNA): TGCAGCGTCTTAACGGGACTAGCGGGAGTCTTCGCCTACAATGAGCAGTTCTTC.

The rearrangement uses TRBV7-2 and TRBJ1-3; D unresolved. CDR1 is SGHTA, CDR2 FQGNSA, per germline. V lost 5 bases, J lost 1 base, and 9 bases lay in between. This CDR3 comprises 14 residues. CDR3: CASSQITSGNTIYF. For the CDR3, the DNA is TGTGCCAGCAGCCAAATAACATCTGGAAACACCATATATTTT. Combining the CDR3 with reference TRBV7-2 and TRBJ1-3 gives the whole variable domain GAGVSQSPSNKVTEKGKDVELRCDPISGHTALYWYRQSLGQGLEFLIYFQGNSAPDKSGLPSDRFSAERTGGSVSTLTIQRTQQEDSAVYLCASSQITSGNTIYFGEGSWLTVV.